These T cell receptor beta chains were read from a single sample in a study of blood T cell repertoires in COVID-19. Data came from immunoSEQ multiplex PCR; TCRdb stores just in-frame clones and leaves some out. The data contain about 190,000 clones, around 86% of them singletons. Sequences were obtained from peripheral blood. The receptors were gathered from a man aged 35 to 55 with acute or convalescent COVID-19. CDR3s include the opening cysteine and the closing phenylalanine or tryptophan. The D gene is left open where the match is weak. Rows may omit the clone size; those that give it use once, few, many or a size class.

TRBD1 TRBJ1-4 NA 15 TRBV18 TGTGCCAGCTCACCACCGGGACAGGCGAATGAAAAACTGTTTTTT CASSPPGQANEKLFF
NA TRBJ1-2 few 13 TRBV28 TGTGCCAGCAGTGGGCCGGTGGTCTATGGCTACACCTTC CASSGPVVYGYTF
NA TRBJ1-2 NA 15 TRBV11-2 TGTGCCAGCAGCTCGGGACTCACACCTAACTATGGCTACACCTTC CASSSGLTPNYGYTF
NA TRBJ1-4 NA 15 TRBV5-1 TGCGCCAGCAGCTTTGGGGAGTCTCGGGGGGAAAAACTGTTTTTT CASSFGESRGEKLFF
NA TRBJ2-7 NA 14 TRBV5-1 TGCGCCAGCAGCTGGCGGGACCCTTCCTACGAGCAGTACTTC CASSWRDPSYEQYF
NA TRBJ2-1 NA 13 TRBV11-2 TGTGCCAGCAGCTCCCGGACACCGAATGAGCAGTTCTTC CASSSRTPNEQFF
NA TRBJ1-1 NA 15 TRBV7-8 TGTGCCAGCAGCTTACAGGGGAGCATGAACACTGAAGCTTTCTTT CASSLQGSMNTEAFF
NA TRBJ1-6 NA 15 TRBV5-6 TGTGCCAGCAGCTTTGGGGTAGGGAGGAGTTCACCCCTCCACTTT CASSFGVGRSSPLHF
NA TRBJ1-2 few 14 TRBV7-9 TGTGCCAGCAGCTTTGTAAACAGGAACTATGGCTACACCTTC CASSFVNRNYGYTF
TRBD1 TRBJ1-1 NA 14 TRBV7-8 TGTGCCAGCACCCAGGACAGGGTAACCACTGAAGCTTTCTTT CASTQDRVTTEAFF
TRBD1 TRBJ1-2 NA 15 TRBV25-1 TGTGCCAGCAGAGGACAGGCGGCGCGTCCTGGGGGCTACACCTTC CASRGQAARPGGYTF
TRBD1 TRBJ1-1 NA 14 TRBV7-9 TGTGCCAGCAGCCCCCGGGACAGGAACACTGAAGCTTTCTTT CASSPRDRNTEAFF
NA TRBJ1-3 once 19 TRBV7-8 TGTGCCAGCAGCTTAGTCTTACCGACCGGGGGAATCTCTGGAAACACCATATATTTT CASSLVLPTGGISGNTIYF
NA TRBJ1-4 NA 17 TRBV18 TGTGCCAGCTCACCAAATCCGCCCAGGGGTTCTAATGAAAAACTGTTTTTT CASSPNPPRGSNEKLFF
NA TRBJ1-1 few 15 TRBV6-5 TGTGCCAGCGTACCTTCCCAGGGTGTATTCTCTGAAGCTTTCTTT CASVPSQGVFSEAFF
NA TRBJ1-2 NA 14 TRBV7-9 TGTGCCAGCAGCTTAGACCACAGAAACTATGGCTACACCTTC CASSLDHRNYGYTF
NA TRBJ2-7 NA 14 TRBV30 TGTGCCTGGAGTAGGTGGAGCGAAACCTACGAGCAGTACTTC CAWSRWSETYEQYF
TRBD1 TRBJ1-1 NA 12 TRBV7-9 TGTGCCAGCAGTCCAGGGGGATATGAGGCTTTCTTT CASSPGGYEAFF
TRBD1 TRBJ2-2 NA 16 TRBV19 TGTGCCAGTAGCGCCCAGACAGGGCAAGGCACCGGGGAGCTGTTTTTT CASSAQTGQGTGELFF
TRBD2 TRBJ2-3 NA 18 TRBV11-2 TGTGCCAGCAGCCGGAGAAGGCTAGCGGGGGGCGTCACAGATACGCAGTATTTT CASSRRRLAGGVTDTQYF
NA TRBJ1-1 NA 13 TRBV3-1/TRBV3-2 TGTGCCAGCAGCCAGAGCCAGGTCACTGAAGCTTTCTTT CASSQSQVTEAFF
TRBD2 TRBJ2-7 NA 14 TRBV11-2 TGTGCCAGCAGAGGACTAGCGCGTTTCTACGAGCAGTACTTC CASRGLARFYEQYF
TRBD1 TRBJ2-7 NA 13 TRBV7-2 TGTGCCAGCAGCCGTTACAGGGGTAACGAGCAGTACTTC CASSRYRGNEQYF
TRBD1 TRBJ1-6 once 15 TRBV5-6 TGTGCCAGCAGCTACCAGGGGGCGCTTGGTTCACCCCTCCACTTT CASSYQGALGSPLHF
NA TRBJ1-4 NA 16 TRBV9 TGTGCCAGCAGCGCCGCCCCCCTTACGGGGTCTGAAAAACTGTTTTTT CASSAAPLTGSEKLFF
TRBD2 TRBJ2-7 NA 15 TRBV5-5 TGTGCCAGCAGCTTGGCACTAGCGGGGGTCGACGAGCAGTACTTC CASSLALAGVDEQYF
NA TRBJ1-2 NA 10 TRBV20-1 TGCAGTGCTCCCTACGGTGGCTACACCTTC CSAPYGGYTF
NA TRBJ2-6 NA 15 TRBV5-8 TGTGCCAGCAACCCAGGGGGGTCGGGGGCCAACGTCCTGACTTTC CASNPGGSGANVLTF
TRBD1 TRBJ2-2 NA 13 TRBV5-1 TGCGCCAGCAGCTCAGGGGGCACCGGGGAGCTGTTTTTT CASSSGGTGELFF
TRBD2 TRBJ2-1 NA 14 TRBV20-1 TGCAGTGCTAGTTCTAGCGGGGGGGGAGATGAGCAGTTCTTC CSASSSGGGDEQFF
NA TRBJ1-2 NA 14 TRBV27 TGTGCCAGCAGTCTCGACAGGCGTTTCTATGGCTACACCTTC CASSLDRRFYGYTF
TRBD1 TRBJ2-7 NA 14 TRBV24-1 TGTGCCACCAGTGACCCCGGACAGGGAGGCGAGCAGTACTTC CATSDPGQGGEQYF
TRBD1 TRBJ1-4 NA 13 TRBV2 TGTGCCAGCCGACAGGGTTCAAGCGAAAAACTGTTTTTT CASRQGSSEKLFF
NA TRBJ1-2 NA 15 TRBV30 TGTGCCTGGACCGATGAGGGCCAGGGGAGATATGGCTACACCTTC CAWTDEGQGRYGYTF
NA TRBJ1-4 NA 14 TRBV4-2 TGTGCCAGCAGCCAAGTCCAGGGTTCGGAAAAACTGTTTTTT CASSQVQGSEKLFF
NA TRBJ1-4 NA 15 TRBV7-9 TGTGCCAGCAGCCCACTGGCCGCCGGGAACGAAAAACTGTTTTTT CASSPLAAGNEKLFF
TRBD2 TRBJ2-5 NA 15 TRBV5-6 TGTGCCAGCAGCTTGACGGGACTAGATGGCGAGACCCAGTACTTC CASSLTGLDGETQYF
TRBD1 TRBJ2-3 NA 15 TRBV2 TGTGCCAGCAGTGAAGTCGGTAGGGGGCGAGATACGCAGTATTTT CASSEVGRGRDTQYF
TRBD1 TRBJ1-4 NA 15 TRBV7-9 TGTGCCAGCAGCCCTACAGGGGCAACTAATGAAAAACTGTTTTTT CASSPTGATNEKLFF
TRBD1 TRBJ1-1 NA 16 TRBV4-1 TGCGCCAGCAGCCAATATCAGGGGGTCATGAACACTGAAGCTTTCTTT CASSQYQGVMNTEAFF
NA TRBJ1-2 once 16 TRBV5-4 TGTGCCAGCAGCCCGCTAGGGGGGGCGTTTATCTATGGCTACACCTTC CASSPLGGAFIYGYTF
TRBD1 TRBJ1-2 NA 14 TRBV7-9 TGTGCCAGCAGCCTCGACAGGGGGTATAGGGGCTACACCTTC CASSLDRGYRGYTF
TRBD2 TRBJ2-2 NA 17 TRBV19 TGTGCCAGTAGCCCCCCGGCAGGGCGGGGGGGAACCGGGGAGCTGTTTTTT CASSPPAGRGGTGELFF
NA TRBJ1-6 once 15 TRBV13 TGTGCCAGCAGCCCGCGGGACGCCCATAATTCACCCCTCCACTTT CASSPRDAHNSPLHF